This T cell receptor (beta chain) stems from a study of T-cell memory formation after mild COVID-19. TCRdb re-called the 5' RACE reads with MiXCR, one entry per CDR3 protein. The table includes about 350,000 distinct CDR3 sequences, around 13% detected once. The germline V and J ends were trimmed by 0 bases and 0 bases, with 9 bases remaining between them. Germline loops: CDR1 SGHRS, CDR2 YFSETQ. The length of the CDR3 is 15 residues. The sequencing input was PBMCs or a T cell subset sorted from them (not recorded which). The TCR comes from a man aged 18 to 30 who had mild COVID-19 (a few samples of this study predate the infection). Cell type and time point are not known. The rearrangement uses TRBV5-1 and TRBJ1-2; D perhaps matches TRBD1 (5 bases). Here the CDR3 reads CASSLGQTANYGYTF. The CDR3 coding sequence is TGCGCCAGCAGCTTGGGACAGACAGCTAACTATGGCTACACCTTC.